Shown below are 7 T cell receptor beta chains from a single sample sequenced in a study of vaccination and CD4 T cells after COVID-19. Their antigens are not known. The treatment denotes: roughly ten-day PBMC culture with coronavirus spike peptide pools or control peptides (ViraFEST assay). An Oncomine TCR Beta short-read assay was used to sequence the DNA from cultured CD4+ T cells. TCRdb reanalysed the PCR reads using MiXCR and keeps one entry per CDR3 protein. Of about 2,600 distinct CDR3 sequences in the sample, less than 35% were seen once. Sequences were obtained from CD4+ T cells from blood, cultured in vitro. The receptors come from a human donor who had recovered from COVID-19.

The chain combines TRBV30 with TRBJ2-1; D remains ambiguous. Germline loops: CDR1 GTSNPN, CDR2 SVGIG (reference sequence). Trimming left V 1 base short and J 7 bases short, with 14 bases between. The CDR3 totals 14 residues. The CDR3 DNA is TGTGCCTGGAGTGGGGCCCCTCTTACAAATGAGCAGTTCTTC. Its translation: CAWSGAPLTNEQFF.

The J gene is TRBJ2-1, the V gene TRBV6-1; D gene uncertain. The V end was cut by 6 bases, the J end by 4 bases, with 13 bases between. The CDR3 is made up of 14 amino acids. The germline V gene encodes CDR1 MNHNS and CDR2 SASEGT. CDR3 residues: CASRRRSEYNEQFF. CDR3 DNA: TGTGCCAGCAGGAGGCGATCGGAATACAATGAGCAGTTCTTC.

This clonotype is medium-sized in the sample. This sequence joins TRBV6-5 and TRBJ1-2; weak D call: TRBD1 (6 bases). The germline V gene has CDR1 MNHEY and CDR2 SVGAGI. The germline V and J ends were trimmed by 2 bases and 7 bases, with 14 bases remaining between them. The CDR3 is 14 amino acids. This CDR3 is CASSYGTWGGGYTF. The DNA of the CDR3 is TGTGCCAGCAGTTACGGGACATGGGGTGGTGGCTACACCTTC.

J is TRBJ2-5 and V is TRBV5-4; 9 positions agree with TRBD2. Looked up from germline, CDR1 is SGHNT and CDR2 is YYREEE (reference sequence). Germline trimming cut 3 bases from V and 5 bases from J; bases unmatched to any gene: 11. This CDR3 comprises 16 residues. CDR3 nucleotides: TGTGCCAGCAGCTCTCTTAGCGGGGGCGCAGGGGAGACCCAGTACTTC. This gives the protein CASSSLSGGAGETQYF. Full variable domain (rest looked up from reference TRBV5-4 and TRBJ2-5): ETGVTQSPTHLIKTRGQQVTLRCSSQSGHNTVSWYQQALGQGPQFIFQYYREEENGRGNFPPRFSGLQFPNYSSELNVNALELDDSALYLCASSSLSGGAGETQYFGPGTRLLVL.

The chain links TRBV4-1 to TRBJ1-5, with 12 bases aligning to TRBD1. V gave up 4 bases and J gave up 4 bases; unmatched junction bases: 8. CDR1 and CDR2 from the germline V gene are MGHRA and YSYEKL. The CDR3 is 17 residues long. CDR3 bases: TGCGCCAGCAGCCCTGAGGGACAGGGGGCGCAGAATCAGCCCCAGCATTTT. Translating it yields CASSPEGQGAQNQPQHF.

The sample holds one count of this clonotype. The rearrangement links TRBV30 to TRBJ2-7, with D tentatively TRBD1 (5 bases). This CDR3 has 12 amino acids. Germline V gene lookup returns CDR1 GTSNPN and CDR2 SVGIG (reference sequence). The germline V and J ends were trimmed by 2 bases and 4 bases, with 9 bases remaining between them. Written as DNA, the CDR3 is TGTGCCTGGAGTTTGGGGCATTACGAGCAGTACTTC. Translation: CAWSLGHYEQYF.

This clonotype is judged medium-sized (0.01 to 0.1%). The chain joins TRBV7-3 to TRBJ1-1; TRBD1 might be the D (6 bases). V shed 1 base and J shed 6 bases, with 15 bases lying between them. Germline V gene lookup returns CDR1 SGHTA and CDR2 FQGTGA. The CDR3 is 15 amino acids. CDR3 sequence: CASSLSSGVGAEAFF. As DNA, the CDR3 is TGTGCCAGCAGCTTAAGTTCAGGGGTAGGGGCTGAAGCTTTCTTT.